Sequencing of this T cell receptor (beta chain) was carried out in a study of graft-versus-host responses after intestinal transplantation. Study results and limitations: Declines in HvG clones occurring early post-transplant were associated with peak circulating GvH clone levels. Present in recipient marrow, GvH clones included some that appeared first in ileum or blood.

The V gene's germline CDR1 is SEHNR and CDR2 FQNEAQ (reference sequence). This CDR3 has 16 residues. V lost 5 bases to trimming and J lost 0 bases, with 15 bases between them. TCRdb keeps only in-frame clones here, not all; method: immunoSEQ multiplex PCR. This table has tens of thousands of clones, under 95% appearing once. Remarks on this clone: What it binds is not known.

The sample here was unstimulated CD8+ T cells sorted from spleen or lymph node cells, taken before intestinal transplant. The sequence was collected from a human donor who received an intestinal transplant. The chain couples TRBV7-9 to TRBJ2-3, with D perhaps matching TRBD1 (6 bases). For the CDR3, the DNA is TGTGCCAGCAGCCTCGCACAGGGTGGAAGCACAGATACGCAGTATTTT. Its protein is CASSLAQGGSTDTQYF. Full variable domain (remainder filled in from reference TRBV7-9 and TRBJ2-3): DTGVSQNPRHKITKRGQNVTFRCDPISEHNRLYWYRQTLGQGPEFLTYFQNEAQLEKSRLLSDRFSAERPKGSFSTLEIQRTEQGDSAMYLCASSLAQGGSTDTQYFGPGTRLTVL.